The 22 T cell receptor beta chains given below trace back to one sample, sequenced in a study of blood T cell repertoires in COVID-19. Libraries were prepared by immunoSEQ multiplex PCR; TCRdb keeps only in-frame clonotypes and omits some of them. The table lists under 350,000 clones, around nine tenths of them singletons. Sequencing input: PBMCs or T cells enriched from blood (not recorded which). All receptors come from a woman under 30 who had recovered from COVID-19.

The chain couples TRBV6-5 to TRBJ2-7; tentatively, D is TRBD2 (5 bases). Trimming cost V 2 bases and J 2 bases, with 13 bases left between them. CDR1 is MNHEY and CDR2 is SVGAGI in the germline V gene. The CDR3 spans 15 residues. The CDR3 protein is CASSYPGGQTYEQYF. CDR3 in DNA: TGTGCCAGCAGTTACCCCGGAGGCCAGACCTACGAGCAGTACTTC.

The J gene is TRBJ1-1, the V gene TRBV11-2; 9 nucleotides agree with TRBD1. Germline lookup yields CDR1 SGHAT and CDR2 FQNNGV. The CDR3 length is 17 residues. The V and J ends lost 0 bases and 1 base, in that order; junction bases with no gene match: 6. The CDR3 is CASSLDLKGQGNTEAFF. Written as DNA, the CDR3 is TGTGCCAGCAGCTTAGATCTTAAGGGACAGGGGAACACTGAAGCTTTCTTT. Together with reference TRBV11-2 and TRBJ1-1, the CDR3 gives the full variable domain: EAGVAQSPRYKIIEKRQSVAFWCNPISGHATLYWYQQILGQGPKLLIQFQNNGVVDDSQLPKDRFSAERLKGVDSTLKIQPAKLEDSAVYLCASSLDLKGQGNTEAFFGQGTRLTVV.

The chain joins TRBV19 to TRBJ2-1, with TRBD2 identical over 7 bases. The germline CDR1 and CDR2 sequences are LNHDA and SQIVND (reference sequence). The CDR3 is 15 residues long. With 3 bases clipped from V and 0 bases from J, the junction kept 2 bases outside the gene matches. The CDR3 spells CASSMSGGSYNEQFF. The CDR3 nucleotides are TGTGCCAGTAGTATGTCGGGGGGCTCCTACAATGAGCAGTTCTTC.

V and J are TRBV6-5 and TRBJ1-6; TRBD1 matches at 7 bases. The J segment lost 9 bases and the V segment lost 6 bases, leaving 8 bases of the junction unmatched. Germline V gives CDR1 MNHEY, CDR2 SVGAGI. The CDR3 runs 14 residues. The CDR3 sequence: CASSRQGLGSPLHF. The CDR3 nucleotides are TGTGCCAGCAGCCGACAGGGCTTGGGTTCACCCCTCCACTTT.

This clone was observed a few times. V gene TRBV18 combines with J gene TRBJ1-5, with D maybe TRBD1 (5 bases). Trimming removed 4 bases at V and 0 bases at J, with 7 bases between. Germline loops: CDR1 KGHSH, CDR2 LQKENI. The CDR3 covers 14 residues. This chain's CDR3 is CASSQDNSNQPQHF. The CDR3 nucleotides read TGTGCCAGCTCACAGGACAATAGCAATCAGCCCCAGCATTTT. The variable domain in full, completed from reference TRBV18 and TRBJ1-5, reads NAGVMQNPRHLVRRRGQEARLRCSPMKGHSHVYWYRQLPEEGLKFMVYLQKENIIDESGMPKERFSAEFPKEGPSILRIQQVVRGDSAAYFCASSQDNSNQPQHFGDGTRLSIL.

V is TRBV18 and J is TRBJ1-1; TRBD1 matches 7 bases. The CDR3 runs to 15 residues. V was clipped by 3 bases and J by 6 bases; unmatched bases: 10. Germline values: CDR1 KGHSH, CDR2 LQKENI. CDR3 bases: TGTGCCAGCTCACCTCAACAGGGGAGTTTCGCTGAAGCTTTCTTT. Translated: CASSPQQGSFAEAFF.

The chain combines TRBV9 with TRBJ2-5; D is unresolved. Germline assignment: CDR1 SGDLS and CDR2 YYNGEE. This CDR3 is built from 14 residues. Trimming stripped 0 bases from V and 5 bases from J, with 11 bases between. CDR3 protein: CASSVALSLETQYF. CDR3 sequence (DNA): TGTGCCAGCAGCGTAGCTTTATCTCTCGAGACCCAGTACTTC.

The chain is built from TRBV29-1 and TRBJ2-7, with D perhaps matching TRBD2 (7 bases). Deletions cut 4 bases from V and 4 bases from J, with 14 bases between. Germline V lookup: CDR1 SQVTM, CDR2 ANQGSEA. This CDR3 contains 13 residues. CDR3 sequence: CSVVAGASYEQYF. In DNA, the CDR3 is TGCAGCGTTGTGGCGGGGGCCTCGTACGAGCAGTACTTC.

This chain links TRBV6-1 with TRBJ2-7, with a weak D call TRBD1 (6 bases). There are 14 residues in the CDR3. Germline CDR1 MNHNS, CDR2 SASEGT. V lost 1 base and J lost 4, with 11 bases in between. CDR3 in DNA: TGTGCCAGCAGTGAAGGGAACAGGGCATACGAGCAGTACTTC. Encoded protein: CASSEGNRAYEQYF.

The gene calls are TRBV10-3 and TRBJ2-1; D remains unclear. This CDR3 comprises 14 residues. V lost 4 bases and J 1 base, leaving 8 bases between the germline ends. In germline, CDR1 is ENHRY, CDR2 SYGVKD. CDR3 sequence: CAISVEWSYNEQFF. The CDR3 bases are TGTGCCATCAGTGTAGAATGGTCCTACAATGAGCAGTTCTTC.

J is TRBJ2-1 and V is TRBV4-3, with 9 bases identical to TRBD2. Germline values: CDR1 LGHNA, CDR2 YSLEER. V shed 3 bases and J 6 bases; nucleotides not matched to a gene: 3. This CDR3 is built from 14 residues. The CDR3 bases are TGCGCCAGCAGCCACGGACTAGCGATCAATGAGCAGTTCTTC. This codes for CASSHGLAINEQFF.

The chain links TRBV7-3 to TRBJ1-2, with D hard to call. CDR1 is SGHTA, CDR2 FQGTGA, per germline. This CDR3 has 15 amino acids. V lost 0 bases, J lost 8 bases, and 16 bases lay in between. CDR3 protein: CASSLTASPGNGYTF. CDR3 DNA sequence: TGTGCCAGCAGCTTAACGGCGTCCCCGGGAAACGGCTACACCTTC.

This clone was counted between two and nine times. V and J are TRBV29-1 and TRBJ2-7; TRBD1 matches at 9 bases. J lost 2 bases, V lost 5 bases, and 1 base had no gene match. Germline assignment: CDR1 SQVTM and CDR2 ANQGSEA. The CDR3 consists of 12 residues. CDR3 in DNA: TGCAGCGTTAGGACAGGGGCCTACGAGCAGTACTTC. It translates to CSVRTGAYEQYF.

The V and J genes are TRBV11-2 and TRBJ2-3; 9 nucleotides match TRBD2. Germline CDR1 is SGHAT and CDR2 is FQNNGV. There are 15 residues in the CDR3. The V gene end was trimmed by 5 bases and the J gene end by 8 bases; junction bases not matched to a gene: 11. CDR3 nucleotide sequence: TGTGCCAGCAGCCCCTCTACTAGCGGGCCGTTTACGCAGTATTTT. Amino acids: CASSPSTSGPFTQYF.

The V call is TRBV7-2, the J call TRBJ1-1; the D gene is possibly TRBD1 (6 bases). CDR3 length equals 14 residues. Germline V gene lookup returns CDR1 SGHTA and CDR2 FQGNSA. The germline V and J ends were trimmed by 5 bases and 2 bases, with 12 bases remaining between them. The CDR3 DNA sequence: TGTGCCAGCAGCCCGGACAGAGTTAACACTGAAGCTTTCTTT. Translation gives CASSPDRVNTEAFF. Full variable domain (rest looked up from reference TRBV7-2 and TRBJ1-1): GAGVSQSPSNKVTEKGKDVELRCDPISGHTALYWYRQSLGQGLEFLIYFQGNSAPDKSGLPSDRFSAERTGGSVSTLTIQRTQQEDSAVYLCASSPDRVNTEAFFGQGTRLTVV.

Here the CDR3 DNA reads TGTGCCAGCAGCTTAGAGATAGCGGCCGGGGAGCTGTTTTTT. Translation gives CASSLEIAAGELFF. The J gene is TRBJ2-2, the V gene TRBV11-2; perhaps TRBD2 as D (6 bases). The CDR3 has 14 residues. Per the germline V gene, CDR1 is SGHAT and CDR2 is FQNNGV. V lost 0 bases to trimming and J lost 6 bases, with 8 bases between them.

The rearrangement joins TRBV7-2 to TRBJ2-3, with 14 bases that match TRBD2. The germline V gene encodes CDR1 SGHTA and CDR2 FQGNSA. The trim removed 4 bases at V and 2 bases at J, leaving 8 bases unmatched. CDR3 length: 18 amino acids. The CDR3 loop reads CASSYRLAGGRATDTQYF. CDR3 DNA: TGTGCCAGCAGCTACCGACTAGCGGGGGGGCGGGCCACAGATACGCAGTATTTT.

The CDR3 spells CASSQGGDGVFF. In DNA, the CDR3 is TGTGCCAGCAGCCAAGGGGGCGACGGAGTGTTTTTT. The rearrangement uses TRBV13 and TRBJ1-4; 7 bases line up with TRBD1. The germline CDR1 and CDR2 sequences are PRHDT and FYEKMQ (reference sequence). V trimming: 5 bases; J trimming: 15 bases; junction bases outside the gene matches: 9. The CDR3 has 12 residues.

The chain has TRBV5-4 and TRBJ2-2, with 8 bases that match TRBD1. Germline loops: CDR1 SGHNT, CDR2 YYREEE (reference sequence). J lost 3 bases, V lost 4 bases, and 8 bases had no gene match. The CDR3 covers 16 residues. CDR3 coding DNA: TGTGCCAGCAGCCCGGAGGACAGGGCAGACACCGGGGAGCTGTTTTTT. Amino acid sequence: CASSPEDRADTGELFF.

The J gene is TRBJ2-1, the V gene TRBV27; the match to TRBD1 covers 10 bases. The CDR3 covers 15 residues. Germline V gene sequence: CDR1 MNHEY, CDR2 SMNVEV (reference sequence). Trimming removed 4 bases from V and 9 bases from J; junction bases left unmatched: 9. CDR3 residues: CASSSTGTGVREQFF. The CDR3 DNA follows: TGTGCCAGCAGTTCCACCGGGACAGGGGTCCGTGAGCAGTTCTTC.

This rearrangement joins TRBV5-1 to TRBJ1-4; 10 nucleotides agree with TRBD1. This CDR3 has 15 amino acids. The germline V gene encodes CDR1 SGHRS and CDR2 YFSETQ. The V and J ends lost 4 bases and 8 bases, in that order; junction bases with no gene match: 8. CDR3 protein: CASSPWGTGEEKLFF. CDR3 nucleotides: TGCGCCAGCAGCCCTTGGGGGACAGGGGAGGAAAAACTGTTTTTT. Combining the CDR3 with reference TRBV5-1 and TRBJ1-4 gives the whole variable domain KAGVTQTPRYLIKTRGQQVTLSCSPISGHRSVSWYQQTPGQGLQFLFEYFSETQRNKGNFPGRFSGRQFSNSRSEMNVSTLELGDSALYLCASSPWGTGEEKLFFGSGTQLSVL.

The chain is built from TRBV3-1 (or the pseudogene TRBV3-2) and TRBJ1-2, with a tentative D call TRBD1 (5 bases). V lost 6 bases and J 2 bases, leaving 25 bases between the germline ends. The germline V gene has CDR1 LGHDT and CDR2 YNNKEL (reference sequence). This CDR3 is built from 18 residues. DNA for the CDR3: TGTGCCAGCAGTCCACAGGCCGTAACCTTGGCTATAAACTATGGCTACACCTTC. It encodes CASSPQAVTLAINYGYTF.